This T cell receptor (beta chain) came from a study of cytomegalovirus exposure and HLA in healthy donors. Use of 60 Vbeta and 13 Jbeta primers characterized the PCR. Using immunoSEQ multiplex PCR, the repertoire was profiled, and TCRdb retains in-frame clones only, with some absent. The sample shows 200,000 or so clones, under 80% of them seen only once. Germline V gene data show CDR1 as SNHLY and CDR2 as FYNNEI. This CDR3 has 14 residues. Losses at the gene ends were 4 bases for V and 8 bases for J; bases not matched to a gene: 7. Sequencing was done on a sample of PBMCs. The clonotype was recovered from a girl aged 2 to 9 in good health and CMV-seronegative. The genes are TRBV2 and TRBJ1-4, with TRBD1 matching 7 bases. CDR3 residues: CASSGETGFEKLFF. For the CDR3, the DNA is TGTGCCAGCAGTGGGGAGACAGGGTTCGAAAAACTGTTTTTT.